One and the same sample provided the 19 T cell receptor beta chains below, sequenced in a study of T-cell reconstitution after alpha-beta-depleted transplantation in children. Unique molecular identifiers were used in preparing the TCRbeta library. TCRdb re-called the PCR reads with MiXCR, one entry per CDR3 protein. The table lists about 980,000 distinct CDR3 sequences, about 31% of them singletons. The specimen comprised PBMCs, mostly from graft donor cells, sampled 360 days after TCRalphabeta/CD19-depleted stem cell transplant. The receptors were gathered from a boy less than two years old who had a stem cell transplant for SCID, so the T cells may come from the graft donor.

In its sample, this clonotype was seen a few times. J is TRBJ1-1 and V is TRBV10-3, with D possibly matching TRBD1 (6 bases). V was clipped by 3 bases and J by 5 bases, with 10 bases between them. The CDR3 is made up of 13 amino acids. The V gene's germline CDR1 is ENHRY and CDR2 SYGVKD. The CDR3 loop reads CAISETGKTEAFF. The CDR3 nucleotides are TGTGCCATCAGTGAAACAGGGAAAACTGAAGCTTTCTTT.

CDR3 nucleotide sequence: TGTGCCAGCAGCAAAAGGGGAAGCTCTGGAAACACCATATATTTT. Its protein product is CASSKRGSSGNTIYF. The V gene is TRBV21-1, the J gene TRBJ1-3; the D call in the table, TRBD1, was not verified against the DNA. TRBV21-1 is a recognized pseudogene. This CDR3 comprises 15 residues.

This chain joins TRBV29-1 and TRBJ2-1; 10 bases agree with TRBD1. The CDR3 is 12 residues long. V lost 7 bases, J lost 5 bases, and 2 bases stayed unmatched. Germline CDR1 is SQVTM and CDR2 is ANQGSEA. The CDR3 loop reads CSGDRGDNEQFF. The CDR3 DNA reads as TGCAGCGGGGACAGGGGAGACAATGAGCAGTTCTTC.

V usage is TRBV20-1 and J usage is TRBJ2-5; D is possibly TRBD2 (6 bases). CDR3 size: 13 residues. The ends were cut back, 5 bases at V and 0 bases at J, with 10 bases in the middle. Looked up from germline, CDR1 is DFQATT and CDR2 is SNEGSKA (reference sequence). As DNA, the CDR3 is TGCAGTGCTGGACGGGACTACCAAGAGACCCAGTACTTC. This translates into CSAGRDYQETQYF.

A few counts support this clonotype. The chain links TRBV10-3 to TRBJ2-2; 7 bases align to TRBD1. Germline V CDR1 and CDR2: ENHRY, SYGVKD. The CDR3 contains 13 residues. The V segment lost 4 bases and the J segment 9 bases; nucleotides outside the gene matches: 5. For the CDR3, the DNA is TGTGCCATCAGTGGGGGACAGACTAGGGAGCTGTTTTTT. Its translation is CAISGGQTRELFF.

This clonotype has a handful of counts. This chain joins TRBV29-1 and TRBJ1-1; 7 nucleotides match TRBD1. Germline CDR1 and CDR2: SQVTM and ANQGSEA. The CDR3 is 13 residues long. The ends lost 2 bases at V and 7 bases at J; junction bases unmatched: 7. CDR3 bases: TGCAGCGTTGAATCAGGGGGGAGGTTTGAAGCTTTCTTT. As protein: CSVESGGRFEAFF.

This CDR3 reads CSASGMQRQPQHF. In DNA form, the CDR3 reads TGCAGTGCTAGCGGCATGCAGAGGCAGCCCCAGCATTTT. This chain uses TRBV20-1 with TRBJ1-5; no reliable D call. The ends were cut back, 3 bases at V and 7 bases at J, with 13 bases in the middle. This CDR3 spans 13 amino acids. Germline assignment: CDR1 DFQATT and CDR2 SNEGSKA (reference sequence).

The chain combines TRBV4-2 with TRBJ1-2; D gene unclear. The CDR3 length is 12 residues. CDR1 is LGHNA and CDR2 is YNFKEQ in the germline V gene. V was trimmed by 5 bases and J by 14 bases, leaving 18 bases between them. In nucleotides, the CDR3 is TGTGCCAGCAGCACGGGAGGGCCCAGTTATACCTTC. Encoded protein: CASSTGGPSYTF.

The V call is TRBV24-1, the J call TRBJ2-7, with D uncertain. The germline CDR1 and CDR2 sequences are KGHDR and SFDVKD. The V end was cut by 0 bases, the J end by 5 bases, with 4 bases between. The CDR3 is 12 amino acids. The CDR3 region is CATSDLENEQYF. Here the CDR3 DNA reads TGTGCCACCAGTGATTTGGAAAACGAGCAGTACTTC.

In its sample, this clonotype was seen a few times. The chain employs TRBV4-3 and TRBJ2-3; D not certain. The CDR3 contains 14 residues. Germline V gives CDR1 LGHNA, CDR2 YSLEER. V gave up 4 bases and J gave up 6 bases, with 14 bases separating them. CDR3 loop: CASSLRTHQDTQYF. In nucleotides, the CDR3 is TGCGCCAGCAGCCTACGGACGCATCAGGATACGCAGTATTTT.

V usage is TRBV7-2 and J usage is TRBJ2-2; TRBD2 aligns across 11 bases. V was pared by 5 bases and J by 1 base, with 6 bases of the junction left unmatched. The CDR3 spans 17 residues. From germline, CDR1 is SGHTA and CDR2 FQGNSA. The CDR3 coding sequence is TGTGCCAGCAGCCTACTAGCGGGGGTTCTGAACACCGGGGAGCTGTTTTTT. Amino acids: CASSLLAGVLNTGELFF.

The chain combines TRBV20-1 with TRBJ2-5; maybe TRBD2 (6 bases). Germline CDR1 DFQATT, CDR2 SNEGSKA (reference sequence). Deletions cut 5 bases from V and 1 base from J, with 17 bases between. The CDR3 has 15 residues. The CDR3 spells CSAPLGLAFQETQYF. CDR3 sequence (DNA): TGCAGTGCTCCACTTGGGCTAGCGTTCCAAGAGACCCAGTACTTC.

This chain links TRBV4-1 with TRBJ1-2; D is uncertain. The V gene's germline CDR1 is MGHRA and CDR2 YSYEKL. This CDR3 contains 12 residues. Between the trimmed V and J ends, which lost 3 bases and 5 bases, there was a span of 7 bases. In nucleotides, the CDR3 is TGCGCCAGCAGCCACGTTGCTTATGGCTACACCTTC. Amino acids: CASSHVAYGYTF.

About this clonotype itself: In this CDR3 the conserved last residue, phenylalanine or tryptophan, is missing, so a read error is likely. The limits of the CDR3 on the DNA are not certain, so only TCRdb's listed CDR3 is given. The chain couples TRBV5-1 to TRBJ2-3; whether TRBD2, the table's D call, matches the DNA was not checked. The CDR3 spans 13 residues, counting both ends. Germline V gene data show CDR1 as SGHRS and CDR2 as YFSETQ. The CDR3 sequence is CASSVTPGLASIV.

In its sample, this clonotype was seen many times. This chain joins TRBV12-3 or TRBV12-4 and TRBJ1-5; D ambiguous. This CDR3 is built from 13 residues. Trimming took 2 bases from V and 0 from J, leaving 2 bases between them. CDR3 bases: TGTGCCAGCAGTTTAAATAGCAATCAGCCCCAGCATTTT. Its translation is CASSLNSNQPQHF.

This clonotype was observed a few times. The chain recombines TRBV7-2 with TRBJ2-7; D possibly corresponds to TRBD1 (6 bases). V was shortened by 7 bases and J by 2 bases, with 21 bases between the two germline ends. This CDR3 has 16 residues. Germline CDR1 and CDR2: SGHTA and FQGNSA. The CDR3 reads CASNSQWTASTYEQYF. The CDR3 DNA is TGTGCCAGCAACTCACAGTGGACAGCCTCAACCTACGAGCAGTACTTC.

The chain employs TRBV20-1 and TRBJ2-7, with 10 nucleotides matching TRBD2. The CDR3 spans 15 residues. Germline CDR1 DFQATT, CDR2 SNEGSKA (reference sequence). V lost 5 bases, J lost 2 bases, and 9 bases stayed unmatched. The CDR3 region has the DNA TGCAGTGCTGGAAGACTAGCGGGCCCAACCTACGAGCAGTACTTC. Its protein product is CSAGRLAGPTYEQYF.

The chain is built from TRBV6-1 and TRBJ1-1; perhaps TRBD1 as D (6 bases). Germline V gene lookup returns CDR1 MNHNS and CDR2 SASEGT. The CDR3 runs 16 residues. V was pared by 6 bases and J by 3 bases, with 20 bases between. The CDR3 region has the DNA TGTGCCAGCAGACCCCTGACAGGCGGCCTTTACACTGAAGCTTTCTTT. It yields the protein CASRPLTGGLYTEAFF.

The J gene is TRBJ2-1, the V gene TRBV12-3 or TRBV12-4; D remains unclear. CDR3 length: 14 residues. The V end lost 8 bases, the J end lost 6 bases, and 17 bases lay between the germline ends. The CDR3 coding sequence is TGTGCCAGCTGTCGGGCGGTGTGGGGCAATGAGCAGTTCTTC. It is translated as CASCRAVWGNEQFF.